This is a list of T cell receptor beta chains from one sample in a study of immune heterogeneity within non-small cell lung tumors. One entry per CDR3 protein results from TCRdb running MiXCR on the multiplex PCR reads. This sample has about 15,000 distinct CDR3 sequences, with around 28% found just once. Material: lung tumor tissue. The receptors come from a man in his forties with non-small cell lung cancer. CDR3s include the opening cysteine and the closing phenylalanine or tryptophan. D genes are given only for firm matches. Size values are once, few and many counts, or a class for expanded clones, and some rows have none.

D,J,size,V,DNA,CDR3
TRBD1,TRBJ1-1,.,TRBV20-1,TGCAGATACAGGGACAGGGTGACCACTGAAGCTTTCTTT,CRYRDRVTTEAFF
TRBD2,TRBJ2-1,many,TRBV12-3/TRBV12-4,TGTGCCAGCAGTCGTCCCGGGGGGGAGCAGTTCTTC,CASSRPGGEQFF
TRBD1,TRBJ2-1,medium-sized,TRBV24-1,TGTGCCACCAAAGACAGGGCCAATGAGCAGTTCTTC,CATKDRANEQFF
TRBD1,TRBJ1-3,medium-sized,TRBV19,TGTGCCAGTAGTAGACAGGGGGCTACGACCTCTGGAAACACCATATATTTT,CASSRQGATTSGNTIYF
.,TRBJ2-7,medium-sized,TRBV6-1,TGTGCCAGCAGTTACAGCGCGGAGGGGGGCCACGAGCAGTACTTC,CASSYSAEGGHEQYF
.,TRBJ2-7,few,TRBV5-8,TGTGCCAGCAGCCTACGGGACTCCTACGAGCAGTACTTC,CASSLRDSYEQYF
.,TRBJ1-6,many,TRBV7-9,TGTGCCAGCAGCTTAAACCCCAGGGCAAGCTCCTATAATTCACCCCTCCACTTT,CASSLNPRASSYNSPLHF
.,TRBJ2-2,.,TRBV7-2,TGTGCCAGCAGCCCCGGACGGACCAACACCGGGGAGCTGTTTTTT,CASSPGRTNTGELFF
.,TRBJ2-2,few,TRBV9,TGTGCCAGCAGCGTTGTTCGGGGAAACACCGGGGAGCTGTTTTTT,CASSVVRGNTGELFF
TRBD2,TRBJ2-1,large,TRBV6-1,TGTGCCAGCAGTGAGAGTTTCACTAGCGGGGCATTC,CASSESFTSGAF
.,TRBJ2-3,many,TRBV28,TGTGCCAGCAATATCGGGAGCACAGATACGCAGTATTTT,CASNIGSTDTQYF
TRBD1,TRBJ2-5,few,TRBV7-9,TGTGCCAGCAGCTTCGCAGGGGGCACTCAAGAGACCCAGTACTTC,CASSFAGGTQETQYF
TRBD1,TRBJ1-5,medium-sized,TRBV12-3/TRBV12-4,TGTGCCAGCAGTACTACTGCAAGGGGGCACAATCAGCCCCAGCATTTT,CASSTTARGHNQPQHF
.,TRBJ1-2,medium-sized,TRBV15,TGTGCCACCAGCCTGAAGAAGGCTTGGGACTATGGCTACACCTTC,CATSLKKAWDYGYTF
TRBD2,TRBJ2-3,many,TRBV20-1,TGCAGTGCTAGAAGCCTACTAGCGGGCGACCTCACCTGGGATACGCAGTATTTT,CSARSLLAGDLTWDTQYF
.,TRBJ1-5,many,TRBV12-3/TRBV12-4,TGTGCCAGCAGTTTAAGGGGTTACCAGCCCCAGCATTTT,CASSLRGYQPQHF
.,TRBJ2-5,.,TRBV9,TGTGCCAGCAGCGGCGGACAGACAATTCAAGAGACCCAGTACTTC,CASSGGQTIQETQYF
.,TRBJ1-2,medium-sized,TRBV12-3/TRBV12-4,TGTGCCAGCAGTCCCGGGTGGGGGCGGGGCTACACCTTC,CASSPGWGRGYTF
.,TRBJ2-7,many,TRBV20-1,TGCAGTGCTAGAGATTCCCGGTCTGAAGGGACCCCCTACCTCCACGAGCAGTACTTC,CSARDSRSEGTPYLHEQYF
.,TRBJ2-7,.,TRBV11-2,TGTGCCAGCAGCTTAAGCCAATACGAGCAGTACTTC,CASSLSQYEQYF
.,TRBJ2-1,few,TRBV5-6,TGTGCCAGCAGCTCCCGGTGGATGCATGAGCAGTTCTTC,CASSSRWMHEQFF
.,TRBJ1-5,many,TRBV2,TGTGCCAGCCGAGGTGTGGGGGACACTCAGCCCCAGCATTTT,CASRGVGDTQPQHF
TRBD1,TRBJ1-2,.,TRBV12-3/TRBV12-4,TGTGCCAGCAGTCAACAGGGGATTCAAGCCTATGGCTACACCTTC,CASSQQGIQAYGYTF
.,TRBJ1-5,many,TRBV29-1,TGCAGCGTCTCCCGGGACAACGTAGATCAGCCCCAGCATTTT,CSVSRDNVDQPQHF
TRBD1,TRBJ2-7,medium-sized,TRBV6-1,TGTGCCAGCAGCACACAGGGGTACGAGCAGTACTTC,CASSTQGYEQYF
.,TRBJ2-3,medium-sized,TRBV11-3,TGTGCCAGCAGCTTAAGGAACCATGGCACAGATACGCAGTATTTT,CASSLRNHGTDTQYF
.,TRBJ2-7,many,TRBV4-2,TGTGCCAGCAGCCAAGACCCAGACGGATCCTACGAGCAGTACTTC,CASSQDPDGSYEQYF
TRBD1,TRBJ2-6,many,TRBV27,TGTGCCAGCAGTTTTGGGACAGGGGGCGCTGGGGCCAACGTCCTGACTTTC,CASSFGTGGAGANVLTF
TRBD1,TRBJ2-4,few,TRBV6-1,TGTGCCAGCAAGAACACCCAGGGGGTCGGGTCCAAAAACATTCAGTACTTC,CASKNTQGVGSKNIQYF
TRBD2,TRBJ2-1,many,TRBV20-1,TGCAGTGCGGACCAACTAGCGGGACGATGGAATGAGCAGTTCTTC,CSADQLAGRWNEQFF
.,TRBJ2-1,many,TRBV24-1,TGTGCCACCAGTGACCCGAGACAGGGAGGCAATGAGCAGTTCTTC,CATSDPRQGGNEQFF
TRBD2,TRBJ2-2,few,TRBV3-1,TGTGCCAGCAGCCGAGAAAGAAGCGGGGCCACCGGGGAGCTGTTTTTT,CASSRERSGATGELFF
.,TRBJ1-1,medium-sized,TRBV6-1,TGTGCCAGCAGTGAAGTTTTCAGAATGAACACTGAAGCTTTCTTT,CASSEVFRMNTEAFF
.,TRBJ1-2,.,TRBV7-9,TGTGCCAGCAGAGGAGGAGGAGGGACTAACTATGGCTACACCTTC,CASRGGGGTNYGYTF
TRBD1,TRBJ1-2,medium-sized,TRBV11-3,TGTGCCAGCAGCCCGAGGGGGACAGGGGGGAGCTATGGCTACACCTTC,CASSPRGTGGSYGYTF
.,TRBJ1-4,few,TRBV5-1,TGCGCCAGCCTTCGGACAGCGGACGAAAAACTGTTTTTT,CASLRTADEKLFF
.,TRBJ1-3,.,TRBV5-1,TGCGCCAGCAGCTTGGAAACGGGGCTTGTTGGAAACACCACATATTTC,CASSLETGLVGNTTYF
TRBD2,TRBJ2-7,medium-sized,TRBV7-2,TGTGCCAGCAGCTTGGCTAGCGGGAGACTCCCCGAGCAGTACTTC,CASSLASGRLPEQYF
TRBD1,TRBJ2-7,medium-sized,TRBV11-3,TGTGCCAGCAGCATTACCGGGACAGGGGCCTACGAGCAGTACTTC,CASSITGTGAYEQYF
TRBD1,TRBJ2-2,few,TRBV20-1,TGCAGTGCTAGACGCACCGGGACAGGGGCGAACACCGGGGAGCTGTTTTTT,CSARRTGTGANTGELFF
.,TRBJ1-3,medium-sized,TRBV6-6,TGTGCCAGCAGTTACGGGGCAGCTGGAAACACCATATATTTT,CASSYGAAGNTIYF
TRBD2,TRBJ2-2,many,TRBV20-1,TGCAGTGCTAGAGATACGCGGGCGGGGGTGAACACCGGGGAGCTGTTTTTT,CSARDTRAGVNTGELFF
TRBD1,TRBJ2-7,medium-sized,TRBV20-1,TGCAGCGTCAGGGGGAGCACGTCCGACTCCTACGAGCAGTACTTC,CSVRGSTSDSYEQYF
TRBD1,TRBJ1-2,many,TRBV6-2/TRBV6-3,TGTGCCAGCAGTGTGCCGGGACAGATCGGATCTAACTATGGCTACACCTTC,CASSVPGQIGSNYGYTF
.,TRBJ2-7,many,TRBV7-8,TGTGCCAGCAGCAGTAGCGGACTACAAGGAGGGGGGCAGTACTTC,CASSSSGLQGGGQYF
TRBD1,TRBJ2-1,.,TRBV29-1,TGCAGCGTTGAAGATCTATGGGACAGAGAAAGGCACAATGAGCAGTTCTTC,CSVEDLWDRERHNEQFF
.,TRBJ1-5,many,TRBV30,TGTGCCTGGAGTGTAGCCGGACACCCCAATCAGCCCCAGCATTTT,CAWSVAGHPNQPQHF
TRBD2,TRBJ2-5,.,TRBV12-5,TGTGCTAGTGGTTGGGGGGGGGGAGAGACCCAGTACTTC,CASGWGGGETQYF
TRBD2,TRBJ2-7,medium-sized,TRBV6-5,TGTGCCAGCAGTTACTCGGGGAGCGGGAGGGCTTACGAGCAGTACTTC,CASSYSGSGRAYEQYF
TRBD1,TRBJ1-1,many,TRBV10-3,TGTGCCATCAGTGAGTGGGCAGGGGGCATGACTGAAGCTTTCTTT,CAISEWAGGMTEAFF
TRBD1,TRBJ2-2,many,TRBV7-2,TGTGCCAGCAGCTTAGGGACAGGGTGGACCGGGGAGCTGTTTTTT,CASSLGTGWTGELFF
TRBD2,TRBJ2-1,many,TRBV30,TGTGCCTGGAGTCCTCGGCCTACTAGCGGGAGGGGCAATGAGCAGTTCTTC,CAWSPRPTSGRGNEQFF
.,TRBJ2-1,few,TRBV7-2,TGTGCCAGCAGCTTATGGCACCCTGGGGATGAGCAGTTCTTC,CASSLWHPGDEQFF
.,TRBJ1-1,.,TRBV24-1,TGTGCCACCAGTGAGAGGGGAAAGTTGGGCACTGAAGCTTTCTTT,CATSERGKLGTEAFF
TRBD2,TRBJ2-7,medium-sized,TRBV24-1,TGTGCCACCAGTGAGGGGCCTAGCGGGAGCGAGTCCTACGAGCAGTACTTC,CATSEGPSGSESYEQYF
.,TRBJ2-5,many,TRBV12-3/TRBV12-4,TGTGCCAGCAGTTTAACGGCAAGCGGAAAAGAGACCCAGTACTTC,CASSLTASGKETQYF
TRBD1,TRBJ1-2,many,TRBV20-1,TGCAGTGCTAGACTTCAGGGGGCGCATGGCTACACCTTC,CSARLQGAHGYTF